This TCR beta chain derives from a study of OX40 agonist ivuxolimab in advanced cancers. CDR3 length: 11 residues. Germline V lookup: CDR1 SGHNT, CDR2 YYREEE (reference sequence). V was pared by 0 bases and J by 3 bases, with 1 base between. Produced via immunoSEQ multiplex PCR; TCRdb's table is partial and in-frame only. The sample lists 47,000 or so clones, around 87% occurring once. As for this clone: In the same sample, other DNA sequences code for this CDR3.

The source was CD4+ or CD8+ T cells sorted from blood, collected in a trial of the OX40 agonist ivuxolimab. This clonotype was sampled from an adult with an advanced solid tumor such as melanoma, head and neck, liver or kidney cancer. The J gene is TRBJ2-7, the V gene TRBV5-4; D is uncertain. CDR3 DNA: TGTGCCAGCAGCTTGGGCTACGAGCAGTACTTC. Translated: CASSLGYEQYF.